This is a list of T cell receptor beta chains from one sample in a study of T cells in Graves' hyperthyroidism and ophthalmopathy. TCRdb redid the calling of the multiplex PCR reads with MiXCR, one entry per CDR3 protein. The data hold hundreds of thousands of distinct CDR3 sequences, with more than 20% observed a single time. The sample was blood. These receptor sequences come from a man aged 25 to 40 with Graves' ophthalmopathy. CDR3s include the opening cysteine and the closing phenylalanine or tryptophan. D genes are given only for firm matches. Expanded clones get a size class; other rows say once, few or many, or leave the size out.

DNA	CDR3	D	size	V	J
TGTGCCAGCAGCCGGGGCCTACCACCTTTTTCTGAGCAGTTCTTC	CASSRGLPPFSEQFF	NA	many	TRBV3-1	TRBJ2-1
TGTGCCAGCAGCAAGGGTCCTAATCAGCCCCAGCATTTT	CASSKGPNQPQHF	NA	many	TRBV7-9	TRBJ1-5
TGTGCCAGCAGCGTTTCCGCGGGAGCCCCAGATACGCAGTATTTT	CASSVSAGAPDTQYF	TRBD2	few	TRBV9	TRBJ2-3
TGTGCCAGCAGCTTACCTGGCGATTCTGAGCAGTTCTTC	CASSLPGDSEQFF	NA	NA	TRBV5-6	TRBJ2-1
TGTGCCAGCAGCTCCGGACAGTTCGTCAATGAGCAGTTCTTC	CASSSGQFVNEQFF	NA	NA	TRBV5-6	TRBJ2-1
TGTGCCTGGAGTGCCCCGGACAGCTCCCAGCCCCAGCATTTT	CAWSAPDSSQPQHF	NA	few	TRBV30	TRBJ1-5
TGTGCCAGCAGCCTAAGGCAGAATGAGCAGTTCTTC	CASSLRQNEQFF	NA	NA	TRBV11-3	TRBJ2-1
TGTGCCAGCAGTGAAAGGACAGGGGTGTACACTGAAGCTTTCTTT	CASSERTGVYTEAFF	TRBD1	few	TRBV11-2	TRBJ1-1
TGTGCCAGCAGTCTAGGGACAAATTCGGCCGGGGAGCTGTTTTTT	CASSLGTNSAGELFF	NA	many	TRBV12-3/TRBV12-4	TRBJ2-2
TGTGCCAGCAGTACCAATCAGCCCCAGCATTTT	CASSTNQPQHF	NA	many	TRBV28	TRBJ1-5
TGCAGTGCTAGGGCAGGGGCCATCTACAATGAGCAGTTCTTC	CSARAGAIYNEQFF	NA	NA	TRBV20-1	TRBJ2-1
TGCAGTGCTAGAGTGGCCCAGGGAGCCTACGAGCAGTACTTC	CSARVAQGAYEQYF	NA	NA	TRBV20-1	TRBJ2-7
TGTGCCAGCATCCCCCGGGACAGGGGGCCGGAAAAGACCCAGTACTTC	CASIPRDRGPEKTQYF	TRBD1	many	TRBV28	TRBJ2-5
TGTGCCAGCAGTGAAGTACTAGCGCTCTACAATGAGCAGTTCTTC	CASSEVLALYNEQFF	TRBD2	NA	TRBV2	TRBJ2-1
TGTGCCAGCAGTCCTCACTCCGACAGCTACGAGCAGTACTTC	CASSPHSDSYEQYF	NA	NA	TRBV27	TRBJ2-7
TGTGCCAGCAGCCAACTGGTTTTATTGGACACCGGGGAGCTGTTTTTT	CASSQLVLLDTGELFF	NA	NA	TRBV3-1	TRBJ2-2
TGTGCCAGCAGTTACTCGATCCCCGGGGACAGGGAAGTTGGTAACACAGATACGCAGTATTTT	CASSYSIPGDREVGNTDTQYF	TRBD1	NA	TRBV6-2/TRBV6-3	TRBJ2-3
TGCGCCAGCAGCCAGGGCCCCCGTGGGGGGCTGAACACTGAAGCTTTCTTT	CASSQGPRGGLNTEAFF	NA	NA	TRBV4-1	TRBJ1-1
TGCAGTGCTAGAGAGTATGGACTAGCGGCTTACGAGCAGTACTTC	CSAREYGLAAYEQYF	TRBD2	many	TRBV20-1	TRBJ2-7
TGTGCCAGCAGCTTAGGCCCGCAGGTCCCCTACGAGCAGTACTTC	CASSLGPQVPYEQYF	NA	few	TRBV7-2	TRBJ2-7
TGTGCCAGCTCAACAAATCTAAACAGTGTAGATAAGCCCCAGCATTTT	CASSTNLNSVDKPQHF	NA	few	TRBV18	TRBJ1-5
TGTGCCAGCAGTACCCTGAATGGCGGACAGGGGGCGAACACCGGGGAGCTGTTTTTT	CASSTLNGGQGANTGELFF	TRBD1	few	TRBV2	TRBJ2-2
TGCAGTGCTATCACGGAACTAGCGGCCTCCTACTTC	CSAITELAASYF	TRBD2	few	TRBV20-1	TRBJ2-4
TGTGCCACCAGCTTCCCGGGACTAGCGGGAAATGAGCAGTTCTTC	CATSFPGLAGNEQFF	TRBD2	few	TRBV24-1	TRBJ2-1
TGTGCCAGCAGTAAAGGGGGCAGTACCTACAATGAGCAGTTCTTC	CASSKGGSTYNEQFF	TRBD1	NA	TRBV28	TRBJ2-1
TGTGCTAGTGGTTTGGTGAAGGTAATAATTACAGATACGCAGTATTTT	CASGLVKVIITDTQYF	NA	NA	TRBV12-5	TRBJ2-3
TGTGCCATGGGGACAACGAACACCGGGGAGCTGTTTTTT	CAMGTTNTGELFF	NA	once	TRBV10-3	TRBJ2-2
TGCGCCAGCAGCTTAAGCGGGGGTATGGGGGATGAGCAGTTCTTC	CASSLSGGMGDEQFF	TRBD2	NA	TRBV5-1	TRBJ2-1
TGCAGTGCCCCGACAGGTTACGAGCAGTACTTC	CSAPTGYEQYF	NA	many	TRBV20-1	TRBJ2-7
TGTGCCAGCAGTCCCCCGACTTGGCGGGAGGTAACCTACGAGCAGTACTTC	CASSPPTWREVTYEQYF	TRBD2	many	TRBV28	TRBJ2-7
TGTGCCAGCAGTTTAGGGGGGGGGGAACACGAGCAGTACTTC	CASSLGGGEHEQYF	TRBD2	many	TRBV28	TRBJ2-7
TGTGCCAGCAAACTAACCGGGACACCACTCTCCTACGAGCAGTACTTC	CASKLTGTPLSYEQYF	NA	few	TRBV6-2/TRBV6-3	TRBJ2-7
TGTGCCAGCAGCTTAGGAGGGGGGGGCAGGCGCGAGCAGTACTTC	CASSLGGGGRREQYF	NA	few	TRBV7-9	TRBJ2-7
TGCAGTGCTAGCGTTACAGGGGGGCAGCCCCAGCATTTT	CSASVTGGQPQHF	TRBD1	few	TRBV20-1	TRBJ1-5
TGCGCCAGCAGTGACAGTGTGGGTCACCTACCGAGGGGGAATGAGCAGTTCTTC	CASSDSVGHLPRGNEQFF	NA	NA	TRBV5-1	TRBJ2-1
TGTGCCTGGAGTGTCGCGGGAGTGAGAAACGAGCAGTACTTC	CAWSVAGVRNEQYF	TRBD2	many	TRBV30	TRBJ2-7
TGCAGCACAGGGGACGGGACTCACACCGGGGAGCTGTTTTTT	CSTGDGTHTGELFF	NA	few	TRBV29-1	TRBJ2-2
TGTGCCAGTAGTATAGGGGTAATCACCGAGGAGCAGTTCTTC	CASSIGVITEEQFF	NA	few	TRBV19	TRBJ2-1
TGCAGTGCACCTGGACTAGCGGGAAACCATGAGCAGTTCTTC	CSAPGLAGNHEQFF	TRBD2	few	TRBV20-1	TRBJ2-1
TGTGCCAGCAGTGAATTTAGGGGGCCTGGGGCCAACGTCCTGACTTTC	CASSEFRGPGANVLTF	TRBD1	NA	TRBV7-9	TRBJ2-6
TGTGCCAGCTCCTACTGGGGGACAGAGGGCACTGAAGCTTTCTTT	CASSYWGTEGTEAFF	TRBD1	NA	TRBV18	TRBJ1-1